The clone carrying this T cell receptor (beta chain) was recorded many times. Its antigen is unknown. Regions amplified from RNA transcripts were the TCR beta CDR3 regions. TCR CDR3 underwent first-round RT-PCR with the HTBI primer set. Via MiXCR, TCRdb re-called the multiplex PCR reads, giving one row per CDR3 protein. In the table there are some 620,000 distinct CDR3 sequences, around 15% of which are singletons. From germline, CDR1 is SEHNR and CDR2 FQNEAQ (reference sequence). V was pared by 3 bases and J by 6 bases, with 12 bases between. The CDR3 loop spans 14 amino acids. Diagnostic assessment was based on clinical symptoms, serum thyroxine and TRAb, thyroid ultrasound and orbital computed tomography. The data derive from a study of T cells in Graves' hyperthyroidism and ophthalmopathy. Study-level results: Model output signaled ophthalmopathy a median roughly 6.5 months ahead of onset.

The sample comprised blood. The V call is TRBV7-9, the J call TRBJ2-1; D is perhaps TRBD2 (6 bases). The TCR sequence derives from a woman aged 25-40 years with Graves' hyperthyroidism. The CDR3 coding sequence is TGTGCCAGCAGCTTTGCCGGGAGCCCCAATGAGCAGTTCTTC. This gives the protein CASSFAGSPNEQFF.